These 23 T cell receptor beta chains were all obtained from the same sample, sequenced in a study of cytotoxic CD8 clonotypes in ibrutinib-treated CLL. The method was immunoSEQ multiplex PCR; TCRdb's version includes in-frame clones alone and lacks a portion of them. In the table there are approximately 280,000 clones, around 77% of which are singletons. The material sequenced was PBMCs, taken at disease progression, from a patient treated with ibrutinib. The receptors come from a human donor with chronic lymphocytic leukemia.

The chain has TRBV6-1 and TRBJ1-5, with 7 nucleotides matching TRBD1. V was clipped by 3 bases and J by 6 bases; unmatched bases: 8. The CDR3 covers 15 residues. The germline gives CDR1 MNHNS, CDR2 SASEGT. In DNA form, the CDR3 reads TGTGCCAGCAGTGATCTTCCCAGGGGGGGTCAGCCCCAGCATTTT. Translated, it gives CASSDLPRGGQPQHF.

This sequence joins TRBV27 and TRBJ2-1, with D unclear. Trimming removed 2 bases from V and 8 bases from J, with 16 bases in between. The CDR3 totals 15 residues. Germline assignment: CDR1 MNHEY and CDR2 SMNVEV (reference sequence). The CDR3 nucleotides read TGTGCCAGCAGTTTACTTCGGGCGATTGGGGATGAGCAGTTCTTC. Amino acids: CASSLLRAIGDEQFF.

This clone was detected a few times. This chain joins TRBV19 and TRBJ2-7; D remains unclear. V was trimmed by 4 bases and J by 3 bases, leaving 10 bases between them. The CDR3 has 13 residues. Germline V lookup: CDR1 LNHDA, CDR2 SQIVND (reference sequence). The CDR3 reads CASSTAQGYEQYF. The CDR3 nucleotides are TGTGCCAGTAGTACCGCCCAAGGCTACGAGCAGTACTTC.

V usage is TRBV19 and J usage is TRBJ2-5; TRBD2 matches 13 bases. CDR3 size: 20 residues. Germline loops: CDR1 LNHDA, CDR2 SQIVND (reference sequence). V was clipped by 8 bases and J by 5 bases; unmatched bases: 23. The CDR3 region is CASQLSGTWTSGSVRETQYF. CDR3 coding DNA: TGTGCCAGTCAACTCTCCGGGACCTGGACTAGCGGGAGTGTGAGGGAGACCCAGTACTTC.

V gene TRBV9 combines with J gene TRBJ2-3; 8 bases align to TRBD1. This CDR3 contains 16 residues. Trimming removed 3 bases from V and 0 bases from J; junction bases left unmatched: 6. Germline V gene lookup returns CDR1 SGDLS and CDR2 YYNGEE. CDR3 sequence: CASSGGTGSSTDTQYF. In nucleotides, the CDR3 is TGTGCCAGCAGCGGGGGGACAGGCTCTAGCACAGATACGCAGTATTTT. The full variable domain, in which reference TRBV9 and TRBJ2-3 provide the parts outside the CDR3, is DSGVTQTPKHLITATGQRVTLRCSPRSGDLSVYWYQQSLDQGLQFLIQYYNGEERAKGNILERFSAQQFPDLHSELNLSSLELGDSALYFCASSGGTGSSTDTQYFGPGTRLTVL.

V and J are TRBV19 and TRBJ2-5; TRBD1 matches 7 bases. The germline V gene has CDR1 LNHDA and CDR2 SQIVND (reference sequence). V gave up 5 bases and J gave up 2 bases; unmatched junction bases: 5. This CDR3 has 14 amino acids. CDR3 nucleotides: TGTGCCAGTAGTGAGCACAGGGGTCAAGAGACCCAGTACTTC. This codes for CASSEHRGQETQYF.

The chain couples TRBV19 to TRBJ1-5, with 7 bases identical to TRBD1. The CDR3 spans 13 residues. The V gene end was trimmed by 11 bases and the J gene end by 7 bases; junction bases not matched to a gene: 11. Per germline, CDR1 LNHDA and CDR2 SQIVND (reference sequence). CDR3 residues: CASSGQVGQPQHF. The CDR3 DNA reads as TGTGCCTCTTCCGGACAGGTTGGACAGCCCCAGCATTTT.

This rearrangement joins TRBV9 to TRBJ2-2, with TRBD2 as a possible D gene (6 bases). Germline V gives CDR1 SGDLS, CDR2 YYNGEE. CDR3 length equals 13 residues. V lost 4 bases and J lost 6, with 10 bases in between. CDR3 coding DNA: TGTGCCAGCAGCACCGGGACTCCCGGGGAGCTGTTTTTT. It codes for CASSTGTPGELFF.

This chain uses TRBV7-2 with TRBJ1-2; D gene ambiguous. The V and J ends lost 5 bases and 8 bases respectively, with 21 bases between them. Germline V lookup: CDR1 SGHTA, CDR2 FQGNSA. The length of the CDR3 is 15 residues. In DNA form, the CDR3 reads TGTGCCAGCAGCCCTCCTTTAACGAAGGCCAGGGGCTACACCTTC. Translating gives CASSPPLTKARGYTF.

This chain uses TRBV7-6 with TRBJ2-3; TRBD2 matches at 15 bases. Trimming took 5 bases from V and 2 from J; bases not matched to a gene: 5. CDR3 length: 17 residues. The V gene's germline CDR1 is SGHVS and CDR2 FNYEAQ. The CDR3 sequence is CASSRGLAGGTTDTQYF. In DNA form, the CDR3 reads TGTGCCAGCAGCCGCGGACTAGCGGGAGGGACCACAGATACGCAGTATTTT. The whole variable domain, filled in from reference TRBV7-6 and TRBJ2-3, reads GAGVSQSPRYKVTKRGQDVALRCDPISGHVSLYWYRQALGQGPEFLTYFNYEAQQDKSGLPNDRFSAERPEGSISTLTIQRTEQRDSAMYRCASSRGLAGGTTDTQYFGPGTRLTVL.

The chain joins TRBV19 to TRBJ1-4; D is undetermined. V was trimmed by 6 bases and J by 10 bases, leaving 15 bases between them. Germline CDR1 reads LNHDA; CDR2 reads SQIVND (reference sequence). The CDR3 length is 13 residues. The CDR3 loop is CASRGRLSGKLFF. CDR3 in DNA: TGTGCCAGTAGGGGGAGATTGAGCGGAAAACTGTTTTTT.

V and J are TRBV7-8 and TRBJ2-5; TRBD2 matches at 11 bases. Trimming at V came to 1 base and at J to 5 bases, leaving 0 bases not matched to a gene. CDR3 size: 14 residues. In germline, CDR1 is SGHVS, CDR2 FQNEAQ. The CDR3 sequence is CASSLGTSGETQYF. For the CDR3, the DNA is TGTGCCAGCAGCTTAGGGACTAGCGGGGAGACCCAGTACTTC.

V and J are TRBV5-1 and TRBJ1-3; D is possibly TRBD1 (5 bases). Germline V gene sequence: CDR1 SGHRS, CDR2 YFSETQ. Trimming removed 3 bases at V and 3 bases at J, with 10 bases between. The CDR3 contains 14 residues. Here the CDR3 DNA reads TGCGCCAGCAGCTCTCCAGGGATTGGAAACACCATATATTTT. Translation: CASSSPGIGNTIYF.

J is TRBJ2-7 and V is TRBV4-1; 7 nucleotides agree with TRBD1. The CDR3 runs 15 residues. Germline CDR1 MGHRA, CDR2 YSYEKL. V shed 4 bases, J shed 5 bases, and the junction held 11 bases outside the gene matches. The CDR3 sequence: CASSRAKGAGDEQYF. In DNA, the CDR3 is TGCGCCAGCAGCCGAGCGAAGGGGGCAGGGGACGAGCAGTACTTC.

V is TRBV9 and J is TRBJ2-3, with D tentatively TRBD2 (6 bases). This CDR3 has 14 amino acids. Germline values: CDR1 SGDLS, CDR2 YYNGEE. Trimming removed 3 bases at V and 6 bases at J, with 14 bases between. CDR3 protein: CASSARLDRDTQYF. The CDR3 bases are TGTGCCAGCAGCGCCCGACTAGACCGCGATACGCAGTATTTT.

The V gene is TRBV14, the J gene TRBJ2-1; maybe TRBD2 (6 bases). CDR3 length: 13 amino acids. Germline V lookup: CDR1 SGHDN, CDR2 FVKESK. With 4 bases removed from V and 9 bases from J, the gap between germline ends came to 13 bases. CDR3 region: CASSPGWGGEQFF. In DNA form, the CDR3 reads TGTGCCAGCAGCCCTGGGTGGGGAGGTGAGCAGTTCTTC.

The count of this clone is one. The chain couples TRBV4-1 to TRBJ2-1, with 9 nucleotides matching TRBD2. Losses at the gene ends were 1 base for V and 6 bases for J; bases not matched to a gene: 10. This CDR3 has 17 amino acids. Germline-derived CDR1 and CDR2 are MGHRA and YSYEKL. This chain's CDR3 is CASSQVAGTSSINEQFF. DNA for the CDR3: TGCGCCAGCAGCCAAGTAGCCGGGACTAGCAGTATCAATGAGCAGTTCTTC.

V usage is TRBV18 and J usage is TRBJ2-5, with 9 bases lining up with TRBD2. The J segment lost 5 bases and the V segment lost 3 bases, leaving 13 bases of the junction unmatched. This CDR3 is 17 amino acids long. Germline V gives CDR1 KGHSH, CDR2 LQKENI. The CDR3 sequence is CASSPAPSGVGVETQYF. As DNA, the CDR3 is TGTGCCAGCTCACCGGCCCCTAGCGGGGTGGGCGTCGAGACCCAGTACTTC.

This rearrangement joins TRBV5-5 to TRBJ1-2; D unclear. There are 13 residues in the CDR3. V lost 4 bases to trimming and J lost 2 bases, with 9 bases between them. CDR1 SGHKS and CDR2 YYEKEE come from the germline V gene (reference sequence). The CDR3 loop reads CASSPDGNYGYTF. The CDR3 DNA is TGTGCCAGCAGCCCGGACGGGAACTATGGCTACACCTTC.

This clone was seen once. The chain recombines TRBV6-7 with TRBJ2-3, with a possible D match to TRBD2 (5 bases). TRBV6-7 is given ORF status, its function remaining uncertain. V shed 6 bases and J shed 4 bases, with 8 bases lying between them. The CDR3 totals 12 residues. The chain's CDR3 is CASSGLADTQYF. Written as DNA, the CDR3 is TGTGCCAGCAGCGGACTTGCAGATACGCAGTATTTT.

This chain connects TRBV4-1 to TRBJ2-7; D remains unclear. This CDR3 spans 14 amino acids. Trimming stripped 0 bases from V and 2 bases from J, with 8 bases between. The germline CDR1 and CDR2 sequences are MGHRA and YSYEKL. The CDR3 region is CASSQEGIAYEQYF. Here the CDR3 DNA reads TGCGCCAGCAGCCAAGAGGGTATAGCCTACGAGCAGTACTTC.

The chain employs TRBV19 and TRBJ2-7; D unresolved. V lost 7 bases and J lost 2, with 12 bases in between. Germline loops: CDR1 LNHDA, CDR2 SQIVND (reference sequence). The CDR3 runs to 13 residues. The DNA for the CDR3 is TGTGCCAGTATGGGGTATGCCCCCTACGAGCAGTACTTC. This sequence encodes CASMGYAPYEQYF.

This clone was seen once. The rearrangement uses TRBV2 and TRBJ2-7, with TRBD1 identical over 10 bases. Trimming removed 11 bases from V and 2 bases from J; junction bases left unmatched: 9. The CDR3 is 14 residues long. The germline CDR1 and CDR2 sequences are SNHLY and FYNNEI. The CDR3: CAAGGGTGAYEQYF. Here the CDR3 DNA reads TGTGCCGCGGGTGGGGGGACAGGGGCCTACGAGCAGTACTTC. Full variable domain (remainder filled in from reference TRBV2 and TRBJ2-7): EPEVTQTPSHQVTQMGQEVILRCVPISNHLYFYWYRQILGQKVEFLVSFYNNEISEKSEIFDDQFSVERPDGSNFTLKIRSTKLEDSAMYFCAAGGGTGAYEQYFGPGTRLTVT.